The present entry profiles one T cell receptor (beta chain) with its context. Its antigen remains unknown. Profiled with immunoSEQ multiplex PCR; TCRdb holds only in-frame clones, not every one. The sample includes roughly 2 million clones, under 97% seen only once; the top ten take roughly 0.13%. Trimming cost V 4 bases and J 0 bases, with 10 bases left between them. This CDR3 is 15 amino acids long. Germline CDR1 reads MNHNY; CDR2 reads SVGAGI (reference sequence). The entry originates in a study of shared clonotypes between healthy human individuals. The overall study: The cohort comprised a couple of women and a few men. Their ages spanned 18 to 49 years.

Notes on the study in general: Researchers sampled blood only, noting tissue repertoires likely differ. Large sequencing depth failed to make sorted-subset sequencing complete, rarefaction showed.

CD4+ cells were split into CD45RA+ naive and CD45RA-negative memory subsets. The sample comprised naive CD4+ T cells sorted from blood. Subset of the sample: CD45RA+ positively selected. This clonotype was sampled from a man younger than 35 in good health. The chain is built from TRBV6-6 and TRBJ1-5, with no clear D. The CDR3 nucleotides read TGTGCCAGCAGTTCCCATCAGATTAGCAATCAGCCCCAGCATTTT. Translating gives CASSSHQISNQPQHF.